The T cell receptor beta chain described here comes from a study of neoadjuvant anti-PD-1 for oral cavity cancer. Indicated time point: after neoadjuvant nivolumab, at surgical resection. No culture or expansion preceded analysis of these blood cells. The V end lost 0 bases, the J end lost 0 bases, and 6 bases lay between the germline ends. Looked up from germline, CDR1 is ENHRY and CDR2 is SYGVKD. The CDR3 totals 15 residues. The data were produced by immunoSEQ multiplex PCR, yet TCRdb's version contains in-frame clones alone and is incomplete. The sample holds about 12,000 clones, 60% to 75% seen once.

The source is a person aged 35 to 85 with oral cavity squamous cell carcinoma. The source material was PBMCs, sampled after nivolumab (anti-PD-1) treatment. The chain combines TRBV10-3 with TRBJ2-1, with D perhaps matching TRBD2 (5 bases). The CDR3 coding sequence is TGTGCCATCAGTGAGTCCGAGGGCTCCTACAATGAGCAGTTCTTC. Translation: CAISESEGSYNEQFF.